This T cell receptor (beta chain) was recovered during a study of CD8 T cells in Susac syndrome. Roughly 0.45 to 1 ug RNA was reverse transcribed with random hexamers. The authors amplified TCR beta CDR3 across 54 Vbeta and 13 Jbeta using immunoSEQ multiplex PCR. TCRdb reprocessed the immunoSEQ multiplex PCR reads via MiXCR and lists one record per CDR3 protein. The sample lists about 140,000 distinct CDR3 sequences; approximately 95% were seen once. Source material: CD4+ T cells from PBMCs. This clonotype originated in a human donor with Susac syndrome.

CDR3 amino acids: CASSGTTDIQYF. The CDR3 DNA sequence: TGTGCCAGCAGCGGGACAACGGACATTCAGTACTTC. This chain joins TRBV9 and TRBJ2-4, with D possibly matching TRBD1 (5 bases). The CDR3 is 12 amino acids. The V gene lost 3 bases and the J gene lost 8 bases, with 9 bases spanning the gap. Germline V gene sequence: CDR1 SGDLS, CDR2 YYNGEE.